This TCR beta chain stems from a study of cytomegalovirus exposure and HLA in healthy donors. PCR was performed using 60 Vbeta and 13 Jbeta primers. Clones were sequenced by immunoSEQ multiplex PCR, and TCRdb holds only the in-frame ones, with some missing. Counted here are 75,000 to 90,000 clones, over 65% occurring once; the ten biggest clones make up 3.3%. The CDR3 loop spans 13 amino acids. V was pared by 6 bases and J by 6 bases, with 4 bases of the junction left unmatched. Germline CDR1 MNHEY, CDR2 SVGAGI. The chain is built from TRBV6-5 and TRBJ1-5; the match to TRBD1 covers 8 bases. This clonotype was obtained from a middle-aged man in good health and CMV-seronegative. Input material: PBMCs. CDR3 amino acids: CASRRDRGQPQHF. In nucleotides, the CDR3 is TGTGCCAGCAGACGCGACAGGGGTCAGCCCCAGCATTTT.